This TCR beta chain comes out of a study of blood T cell repertoires in COVID-19. Study background: The origin of the acute and convalescent COVID-19 samples was the United States, Italy and Spain. The analysed material was cDNA or gDNA that came from T cells, B-cell-depleted T cells, or PBMCs.

Original analysis: Nucleated cell number was recorded as an estimate derived from reference gene primer amplification. Some clones are missing from TCRdb's copy, which holds only in-frame ones; the method was immunoSEQ multiplex PCR. D and trimming were read from the DNA, whereas the V and J calls and clone size are those reported in that table. Here the sample spans 65,000 to 90,000 clones, about 88% being singletons. The CDR3 is made up of 15 amino acids. Germline CDR1 is MDHEN and CDR2 is SYDVKM. J lost 2 bases, V lost 5 bases, and 8 bases had no gene match. Sequenced sample: peripheral blood. The TCR sequence derives from a human donor in a cohort sampled during active COVID-19. V gene TRBV28 combines with J gene TRBJ1-1; the match to TRBD1 covers 7 bases. CDR3 DNA: TGTGCCAGCAGTGGACCCGGGACAGTTAACACTGAAGCTTTCTTT. Protein product: CASSGPGTVNTEAFF.